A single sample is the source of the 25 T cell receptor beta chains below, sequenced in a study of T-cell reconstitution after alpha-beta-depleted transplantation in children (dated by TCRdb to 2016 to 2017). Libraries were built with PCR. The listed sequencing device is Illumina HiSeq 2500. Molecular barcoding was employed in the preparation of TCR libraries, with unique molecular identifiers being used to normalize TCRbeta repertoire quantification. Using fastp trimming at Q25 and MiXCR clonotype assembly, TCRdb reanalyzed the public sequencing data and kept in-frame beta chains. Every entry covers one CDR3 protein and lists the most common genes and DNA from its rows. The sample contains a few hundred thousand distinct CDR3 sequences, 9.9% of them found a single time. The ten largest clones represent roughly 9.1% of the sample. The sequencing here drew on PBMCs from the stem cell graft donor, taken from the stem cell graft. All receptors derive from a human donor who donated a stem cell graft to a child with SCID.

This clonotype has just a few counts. CDR3 loop: CASSSPSSQGWKETQYF. CDR3 bases: TGCGCCAGCAGTTCACCGTCATCACAGGGGTGGAAAGAGACCCAGTACTTC. The V call is TRBV10-2, the J call TRBJ2-5; 7 bases map to TRBD1. The CDR3 is 17 amino acids. Germline trimming cut 5 bases from V and 3 bases from J; bases unmatched to any gene: 15. CDR1 and CDR2 from the germline V gene are WSHSY and SAAADI.

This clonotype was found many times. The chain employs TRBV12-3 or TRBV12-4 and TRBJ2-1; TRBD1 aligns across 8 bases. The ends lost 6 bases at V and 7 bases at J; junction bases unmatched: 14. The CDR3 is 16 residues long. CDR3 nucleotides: TGTGCCAGCAGCACCAGGGGGCTCCCCCTTAAGAATGAGCAGTTCTTC. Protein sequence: CASSTRGLPLKNEQFF.

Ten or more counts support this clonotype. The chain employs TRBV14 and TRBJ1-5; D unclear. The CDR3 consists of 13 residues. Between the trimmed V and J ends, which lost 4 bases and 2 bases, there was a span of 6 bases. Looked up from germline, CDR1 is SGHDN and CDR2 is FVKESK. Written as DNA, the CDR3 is TGTGCCAGCAGCCTAAGGGGCAATCAGCCCCAGCATTTT. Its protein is CASSLRGNQPQHF.

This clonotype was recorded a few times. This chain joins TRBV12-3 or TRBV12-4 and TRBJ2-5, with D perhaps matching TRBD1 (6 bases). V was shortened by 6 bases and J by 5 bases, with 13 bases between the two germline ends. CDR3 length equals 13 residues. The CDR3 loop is CASRLQGRETQYF. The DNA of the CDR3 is TGTGCCAGCAGGTTACAGGGACGGGAGACCCAGTACTTC.

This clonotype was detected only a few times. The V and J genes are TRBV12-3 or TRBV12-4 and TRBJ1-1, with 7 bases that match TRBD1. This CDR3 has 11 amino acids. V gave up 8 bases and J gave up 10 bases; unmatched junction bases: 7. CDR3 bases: TGTGCCAGCGGGACAGTCGATCTAGCTTTCTTT. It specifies CASGTVDLAFF.

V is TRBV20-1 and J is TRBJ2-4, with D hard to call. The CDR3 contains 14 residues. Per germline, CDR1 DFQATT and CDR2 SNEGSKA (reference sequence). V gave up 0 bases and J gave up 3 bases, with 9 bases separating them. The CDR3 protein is CSARDVDLKNIQYF. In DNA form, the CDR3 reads TGCAGTGCTAGAGATGTCGACCTCAAAAACATTCAGTACTTC.

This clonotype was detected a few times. CDR3 loop: CASRSDRGSNQPQHF. The CDR3 bases are TGTGCCAGCAGATCCGACAGGGGCAGCAATCAGCCCCAGCATTTT. The chain carries TRBV2 and TRBJ1-5; 8 nucleotides line up with TRBD1. CDR1 and CDR2 from the germline V gene are SNHLY and FYNNEI. J was trimmed by 1 base and V by 6 bases; bases with no gene match: 5. This CDR3 is built from 15 residues.

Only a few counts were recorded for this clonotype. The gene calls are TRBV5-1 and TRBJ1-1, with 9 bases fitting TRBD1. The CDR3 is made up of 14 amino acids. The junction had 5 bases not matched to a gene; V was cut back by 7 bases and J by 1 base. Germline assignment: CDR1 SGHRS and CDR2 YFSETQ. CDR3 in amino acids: CASGTGGGNTEAFF. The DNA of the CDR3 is TGCGCCAGCGGAACAGGGGGCGGGAACACTGAAGCTTTCTTT.

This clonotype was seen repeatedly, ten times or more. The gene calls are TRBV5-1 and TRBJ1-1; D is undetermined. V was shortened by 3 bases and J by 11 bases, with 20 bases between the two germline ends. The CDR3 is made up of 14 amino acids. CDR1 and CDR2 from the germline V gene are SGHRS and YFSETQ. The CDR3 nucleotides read TGCGCCAGCAGCTCCTCCTTGGTAGCGGGGATGGCTTTCTTT. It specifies CASSSSLVAGMAFF. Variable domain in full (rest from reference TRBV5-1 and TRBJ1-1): KAGVTQTPRYLIKTRGQQVTLSCSPISGHRSVSWYQQTPGQGLQFLFEYFSETQRNKGNFPGRFSGRQFSNSRSEMNVSTLELGDSALYLCASSSSLVAGMAFFGQGTRLTVV.

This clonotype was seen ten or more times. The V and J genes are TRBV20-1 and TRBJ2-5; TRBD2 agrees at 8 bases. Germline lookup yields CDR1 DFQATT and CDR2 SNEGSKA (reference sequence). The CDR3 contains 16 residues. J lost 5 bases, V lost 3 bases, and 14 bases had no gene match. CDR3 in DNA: TGCAGTGCTAGTGATCTTTCGGGACTAGTGGGGGAGACCCAGTACTTC. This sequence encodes CSASDLSGLVGETQYF.

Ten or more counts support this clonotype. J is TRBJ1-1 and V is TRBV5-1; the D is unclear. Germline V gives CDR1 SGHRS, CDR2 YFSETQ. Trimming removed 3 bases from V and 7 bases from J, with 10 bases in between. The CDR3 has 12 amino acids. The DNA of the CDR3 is TGCGCCAGCAGCTCCGCCGACGGTGAAGCTTTCTTT. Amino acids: CASSSADGEAFF.

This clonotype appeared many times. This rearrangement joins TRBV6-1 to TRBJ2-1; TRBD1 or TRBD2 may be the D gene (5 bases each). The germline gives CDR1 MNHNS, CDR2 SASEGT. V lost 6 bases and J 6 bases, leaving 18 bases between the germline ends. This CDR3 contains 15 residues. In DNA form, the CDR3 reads TGTGCCAGCAGCCCAGAGGGGCCAACCCCCAATGAGCAGTTCTTC. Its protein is CASSPEGPTPNEQFF.

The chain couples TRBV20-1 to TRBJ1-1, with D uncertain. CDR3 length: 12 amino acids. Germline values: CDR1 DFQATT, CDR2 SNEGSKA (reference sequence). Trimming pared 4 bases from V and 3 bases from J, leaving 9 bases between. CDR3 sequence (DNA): TGCAGTGCTAAACACCGAGACACTGAAGCTTTCTTT. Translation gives CSAKHRDTEAFF.

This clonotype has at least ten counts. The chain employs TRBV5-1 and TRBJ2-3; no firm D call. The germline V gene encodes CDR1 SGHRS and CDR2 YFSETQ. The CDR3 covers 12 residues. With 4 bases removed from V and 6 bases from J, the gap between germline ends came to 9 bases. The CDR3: CASSLRADTQYF. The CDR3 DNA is TGCGCCAGCAGCCTACGGGCGGATACGCAGTATTTT.

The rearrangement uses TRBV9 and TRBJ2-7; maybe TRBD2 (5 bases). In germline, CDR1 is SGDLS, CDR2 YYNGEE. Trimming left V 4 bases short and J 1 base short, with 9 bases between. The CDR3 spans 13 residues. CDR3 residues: CASSIRDSYEQYF. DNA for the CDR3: TGTGCCAGCAGCATCCGGGATTCCTACGAGCAGTACTTC.

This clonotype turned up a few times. The CDR3 spells CASSLPRSPSSYNEQFF. The CDR3 DNA sequence: TGTGCCAGCAGTTTACCGCGTAGCCCGAGCTCCTACAATGAGCAGTTCTTC. The J gene is TRBJ2-1, the V gene TRBV27; D gene unclear. Trimming took off 2 bases at V and 0 bases at J, with 14 bases between the two ends. The germline CDR1 and CDR2 sequences are MNHEY and SMNVEV (reference sequence). The CDR3 extends over 17 amino acids.

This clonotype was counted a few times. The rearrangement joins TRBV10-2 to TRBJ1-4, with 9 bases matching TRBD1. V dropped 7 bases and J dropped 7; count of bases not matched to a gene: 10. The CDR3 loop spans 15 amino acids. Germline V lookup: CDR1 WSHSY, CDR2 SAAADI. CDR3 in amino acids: CASTERGTGSEKLFF. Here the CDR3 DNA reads TGCGCCAGCACCGAACGTGGGACAGGGAGTGAAAAACTGTTTTTT.

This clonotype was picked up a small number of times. The CDR3 coding sequence is TGTGCCAGCAGTCGGGGGGGGCCCGCTGAAGCTTTCTTT. This codes for CASSRGGPAEAFF. The rearrangement uses TRBV25-1 and TRBJ1-1; possible D gene TRBD1, 6 bases. Germline values: CDR1 MGHDK, CDR2 SYGVNS. The CDR3 runs to 13 residues. The V gene lost 5 bases and the J gene lost 6 bases, with 13 bases spanning the gap.

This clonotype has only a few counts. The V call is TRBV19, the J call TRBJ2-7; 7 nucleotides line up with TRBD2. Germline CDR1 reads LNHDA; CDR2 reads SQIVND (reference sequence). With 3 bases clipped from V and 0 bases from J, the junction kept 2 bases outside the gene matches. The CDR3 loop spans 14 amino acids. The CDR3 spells CASSISGSSYEQYF. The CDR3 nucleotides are TGTGCCAGTAGTATTAGCGGGTCCTCCTACGAGCAGTACTTC.

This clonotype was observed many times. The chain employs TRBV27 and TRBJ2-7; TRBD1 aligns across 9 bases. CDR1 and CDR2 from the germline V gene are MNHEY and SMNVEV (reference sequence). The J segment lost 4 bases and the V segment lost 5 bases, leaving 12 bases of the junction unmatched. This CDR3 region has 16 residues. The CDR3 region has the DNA TGTGCCAGCAGTCCCCCCGCGGACAGGGGTTTGTACGAGCAGTACTTC. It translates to CASSPPADRGLYEQYF.

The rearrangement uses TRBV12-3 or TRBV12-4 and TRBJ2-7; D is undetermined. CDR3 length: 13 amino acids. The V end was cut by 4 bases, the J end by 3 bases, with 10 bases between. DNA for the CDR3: TGTGCCAGCAGTTCTGGCTGGGACTACGAGCAGTACTTC. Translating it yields CASSSGWDYEQYF.

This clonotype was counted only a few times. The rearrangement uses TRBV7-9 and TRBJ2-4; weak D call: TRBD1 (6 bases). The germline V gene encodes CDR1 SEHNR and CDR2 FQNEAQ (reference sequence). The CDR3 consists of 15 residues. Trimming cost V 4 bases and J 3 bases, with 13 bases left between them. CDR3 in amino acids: CASSSPADSKNIQYF. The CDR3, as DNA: TGTGCCAGCAGCTCCCCGGCGGACAGCAAAAACATTCAGTACTTC.

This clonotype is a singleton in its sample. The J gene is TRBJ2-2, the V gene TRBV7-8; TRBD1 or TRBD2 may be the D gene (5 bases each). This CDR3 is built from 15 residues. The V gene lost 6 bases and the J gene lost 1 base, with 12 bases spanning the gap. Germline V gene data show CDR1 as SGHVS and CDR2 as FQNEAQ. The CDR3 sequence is CASSPGRRNTGELFF. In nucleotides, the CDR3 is TGTGCCAGCAGTCCGGGACGGAGGAACACCGGGGAGCTGTTTTTT.

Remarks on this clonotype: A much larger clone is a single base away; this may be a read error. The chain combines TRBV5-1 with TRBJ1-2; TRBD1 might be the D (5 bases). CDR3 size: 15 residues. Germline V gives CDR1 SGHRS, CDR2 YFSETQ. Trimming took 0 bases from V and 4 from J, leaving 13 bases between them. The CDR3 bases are TGCGCCAGCAGCTTGGAACAGGTGAAGACCTATGGCTACACCTTC. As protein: CASSLEQVKTYGYTF. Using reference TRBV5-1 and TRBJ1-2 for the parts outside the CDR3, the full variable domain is KAGVTQTPRYLIKTRGQQVTLSCSPISGHRSVSWYQQTPGQGLQFLFEYFSETQRNKGNFPGRFSGRQFSNSRSEMNVSTLELGDSALYLCASSLEQVKTYGYTFGSGTRLTVV.

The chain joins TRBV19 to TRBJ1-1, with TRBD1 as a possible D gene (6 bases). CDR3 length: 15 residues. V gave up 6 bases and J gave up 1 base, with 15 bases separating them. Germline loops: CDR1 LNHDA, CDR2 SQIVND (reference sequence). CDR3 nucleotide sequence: TGTGCCAGTAGATCGGACAGAGTAGCGAACACTGAAGCTTTCTTT. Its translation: CASRSDRVANTEAFF.